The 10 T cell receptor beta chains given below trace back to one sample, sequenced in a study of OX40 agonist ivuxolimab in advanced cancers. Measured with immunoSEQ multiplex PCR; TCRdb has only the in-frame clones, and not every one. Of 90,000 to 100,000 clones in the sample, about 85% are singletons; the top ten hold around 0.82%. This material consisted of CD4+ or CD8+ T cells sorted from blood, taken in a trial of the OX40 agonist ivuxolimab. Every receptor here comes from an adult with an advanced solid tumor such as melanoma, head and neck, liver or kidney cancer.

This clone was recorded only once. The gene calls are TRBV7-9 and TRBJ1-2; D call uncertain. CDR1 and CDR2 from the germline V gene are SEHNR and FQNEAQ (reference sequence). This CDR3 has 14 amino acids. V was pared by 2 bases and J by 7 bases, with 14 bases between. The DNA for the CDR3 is TGTGCCAGCAGCTTACCCAGGAAACTACTTGGCTACACCTTC. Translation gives CASSLPRKLLGYTF. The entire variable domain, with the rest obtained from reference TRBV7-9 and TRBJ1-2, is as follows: DTGVSQNPRHKITKRGQNVTFRCDPISEHNRLYWYRQTLGQGPEFLTYFQNEAQLEKSRLLSDRFSAERPKGSFSTLEIQRTEQGDSAMYLCASSLPRKLLGYTFGSGTRLTVV.

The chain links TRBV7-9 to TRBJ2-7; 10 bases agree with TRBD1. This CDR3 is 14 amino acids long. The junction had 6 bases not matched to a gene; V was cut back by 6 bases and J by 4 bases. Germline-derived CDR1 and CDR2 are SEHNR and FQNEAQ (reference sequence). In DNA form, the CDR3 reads TGTGCCAGCAGGGAAGGGACAGGGGTTTACGAGCAGTACTTC. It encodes CASREGTGVYEQYF.

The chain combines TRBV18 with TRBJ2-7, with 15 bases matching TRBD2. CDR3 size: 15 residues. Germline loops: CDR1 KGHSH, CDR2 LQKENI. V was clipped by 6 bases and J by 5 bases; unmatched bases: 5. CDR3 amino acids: CASSGLAGGRDEQYF. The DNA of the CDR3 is TGTGCCAGCTCCGGACTAGCGGGAGGGCGAGACGAGCAGTACTTC.

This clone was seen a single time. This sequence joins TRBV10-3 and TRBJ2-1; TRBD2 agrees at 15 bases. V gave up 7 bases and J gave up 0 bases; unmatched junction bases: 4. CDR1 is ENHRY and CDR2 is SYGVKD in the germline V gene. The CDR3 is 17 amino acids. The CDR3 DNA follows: TGTGCCATCACCCGGACTAGCGGGAGGGCCTCCTACAATGAGCAGTTCTTC. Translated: CAITRTSGRASYNEQFF.

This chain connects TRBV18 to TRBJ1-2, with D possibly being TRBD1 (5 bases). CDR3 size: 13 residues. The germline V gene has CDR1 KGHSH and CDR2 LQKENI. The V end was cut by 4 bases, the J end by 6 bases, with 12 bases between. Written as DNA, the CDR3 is TGTGCCAGCTCACAGGGGCAGATGGATGGCTACACCTTC. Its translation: CASSQGQMDGYTF.

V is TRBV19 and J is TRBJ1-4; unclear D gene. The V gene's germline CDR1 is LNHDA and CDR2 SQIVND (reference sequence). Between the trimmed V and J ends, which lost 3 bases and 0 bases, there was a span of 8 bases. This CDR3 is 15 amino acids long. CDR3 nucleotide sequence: TGTGCCAGTAGTATTAGCAGTGCAACTAATGAAAAACTGTTTTTT. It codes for CASSISSATNEKLFF.

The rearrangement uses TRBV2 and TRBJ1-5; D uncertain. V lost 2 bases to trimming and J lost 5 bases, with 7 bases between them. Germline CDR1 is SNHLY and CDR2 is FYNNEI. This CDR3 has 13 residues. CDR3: CASSERSYQPQHF. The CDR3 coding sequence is TGTGCCAGCAGTGAAAGGAGTTATCAGCCCCAGCATTTT.

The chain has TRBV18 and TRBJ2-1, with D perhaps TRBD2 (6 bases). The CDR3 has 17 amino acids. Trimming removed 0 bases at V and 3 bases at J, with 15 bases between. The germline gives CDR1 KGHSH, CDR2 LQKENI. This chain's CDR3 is CASSPPTWVGSYNEQFF. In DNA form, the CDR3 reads TGTGCCAGCTCACCACCCACTTGGGTCGGGAGCTACAATGAGCAGTTCTTC.

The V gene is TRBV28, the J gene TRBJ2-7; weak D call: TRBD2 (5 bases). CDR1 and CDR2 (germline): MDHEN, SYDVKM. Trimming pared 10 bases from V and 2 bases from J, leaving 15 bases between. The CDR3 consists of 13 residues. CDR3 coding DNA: TGTGCCACCGGGGTCTCGAACACCTACGAGCAGTACTTC. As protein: CATGVSNTYEQYF.

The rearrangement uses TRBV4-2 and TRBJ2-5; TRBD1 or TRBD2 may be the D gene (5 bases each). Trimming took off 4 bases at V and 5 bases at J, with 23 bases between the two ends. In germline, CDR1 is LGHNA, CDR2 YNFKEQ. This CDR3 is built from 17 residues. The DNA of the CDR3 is TGTGCCAGCAGCCCTTCCGGTGAGGGGATTGAGAAGGAGACCCAGTACTTC. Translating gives CASSPSGEGIEKETQYF.